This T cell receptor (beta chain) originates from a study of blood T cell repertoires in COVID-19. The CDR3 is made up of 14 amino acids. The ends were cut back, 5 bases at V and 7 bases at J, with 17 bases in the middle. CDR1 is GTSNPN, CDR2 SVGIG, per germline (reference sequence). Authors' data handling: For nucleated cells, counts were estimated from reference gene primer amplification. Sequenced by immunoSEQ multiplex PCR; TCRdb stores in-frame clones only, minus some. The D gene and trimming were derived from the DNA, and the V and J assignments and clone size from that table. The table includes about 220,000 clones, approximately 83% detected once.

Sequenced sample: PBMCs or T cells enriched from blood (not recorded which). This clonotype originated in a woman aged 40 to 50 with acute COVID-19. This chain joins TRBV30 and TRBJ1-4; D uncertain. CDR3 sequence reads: CAWGFAGIREKLFF. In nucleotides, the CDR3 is TGTGCCTGGGGATTTGCGGGGATTCGTGAAAAACTGTTTTTT.